These T cell receptor beta chains were read from a single sample in a study of T cell responses to AZD1222 COVID-19 vaccine. Clones were sequenced by immunoSEQ multiplex PCR, and TCRdb holds only the in-frame ones, with some missing. The sample shows around 28,000 clones, 89% of them seen only once. The sample consisted of peripheral blood, taken on day 0 of AZD1222 vaccination. These receptors were obtained from an adult in good health. Both conserved end residues are part of each CDR3. Each record gives: CDR3 protein, CDR3 DNA, V gene, D gene, J gene, clone size. D genes are given only for firm matches. Not all rows give a size; the values are once, few, many and, for expanded clones, a class.

CDR3: CATSDFGDRVPHEQYF
DNA: TGTGCCACCAGTGATTTTGGGGACAGGGTGCCTCACGAGCAGTACTTC
V: TRBV24-1
D: TRBD1
J: TRBJ2-7
size: .

CDR3: CASSLNVQGPYEQYF
DNA: TGTGCCAGCAGCCTGAACGTACAGGGGCCCTACGAGCAGTACTTC
V: TRBV6-5
D: TRBD1
J: TRBJ2-7
size: .

CDR3: CASRNRDSSLNTEAFF
DNA: TGTGCCAGCAGAAACCGGGACAGCTCCCTGAACACTGAAGCTTTCTTT
V: TRBV3-1/TRBV3-2
D: TRBD1
J: TRBJ1-1
size: .

CDR3: CASSGTGQIGTEAFF
DNA: TGCGCCAGCAGCGGTACAGGGCAAATCGGGACTGAAGCTTTCTTT
V: TRBV4-1
D: .
J: TRBJ1-1
size: once

CDR3: CASSLVGGYEQYF
DNA: TGTGCCAGCTCCCTAGTTGGGGGTTACGAGCAGTACTTC
V: TRBV18
D: .
J: TRBJ2-7
size: .

CDR3: CASRSDPGNTIYF
DNA: TGTGCCAGCAGGAGCGATCCTGGAAACACCATATATTTT
V: TRBV28
D: .
J: TRBJ1-3
size: .

CDR3: CASSLGLAGAKNIQYF
DNA: TGTGCCAGCAGCTTAGGGCTAGCGGGAGCCAAAAACATTCAGTACTTC
V: TRBV7-3
D: TRBD2
J: TRBJ2-4
size: .

CDR3: CASYDYESPLHF
DNA: TGTGCCAGCTACGACTATGAGTCACCCCTCCACTTT
V: TRBV2
D: .
J: TRBJ1-6
size: .

CDR3: CASSESPSRRGTYEQYF
DNA: TGCGCCAGCAGTGAGTCGCCCTCTCGGAGGGGGACCTACGAGCAGTACTTC
V: TRBV10-1
D: .
J: TRBJ2-7
size: once

CDR3: CASSTPRTKKGGEQFF
DNA: TGTGCCAGTAGTACACCTCGAACCAAAAAGGGGGGTGAGCAGTTCTTC
V: TRBV19
D: .
J: TRBJ2-1
size: .

CDR3: CASSPSWVGYTF
DNA: TGTGCCAGCAGCCCCAGTTGGGTCGGCTACACCTTC
V: TRBV28
D: .
J: TRBJ1-2
size: .

CDR3: CASSRQTRETQYF
DNA: TGTGCCAGCAGCCGACAGACGCGAGAGACCCAGTACTTC
V: TRBV5-6
D: .
J: TRBJ2-5
size: .

CDR3: CASSSPGRTDTQYF
DNA: TGTGCCAGCAGCAGCCCGGGTCGCACAGATACGCAGTATTTT
V: TRBV5-4
D: .
J: TRBJ2-3
size: .

CDR3: CASSGSYEQYF
DNA: TGTGCCAGCAGCGGATCCTACGAGCAGTACTTC
V: TRBV6-6
D: .
J: TRBJ2-7
size: .

CDR3: CASSQGHFTTYNEQFF
DNA: TGCGCCAGCAGCCAGGGTCACTTCACCACGTACAATGAGCAGTTCTTC
V: TRBV4-3
D: .
J: TRBJ2-1
size: .

CDR3: CASSSTGVDYGYTF
DNA: TGTGCCAGCAGTTCTACAGGGGTAGACTATGGCTACACCTTC
V: TRBV28
D: TRBD1
J: TRBJ1-2
size: .

CDR3: CASSDSSLGTQYF
DNA: TGTGCCAGCAGTGATAGTAGCCTTGGGACCCAGTACTTC
V: TRBV6-1
D: .
J: TRBJ2-5
size: .

CDR3: CASSYRTSGNNEQFF
DNA: TGTGCCAGCAGTTACCGGACTAGCGGTAACAATGAGCAGTTCTTC
V: TRBV6-2/TRBV6-3
D: TRBD2
J: TRBJ2-1
size: .

CDR3: CASSDSGQLTEAFF
DNA: TGCGCCAGCAGTGATTCCGGACAGTTGACTGAAGCTTTCTTT
V: TRBV10-1
D: .
J: TRBJ1-1
size: .

CDR3: CASSQTSGSYEQYF
DNA: TGTGCCAGCAGTCAGACTAGCGGGTCCTACGAGCAGTACTTC
V: TRBV6-6
D: TRBD2
J: TRBJ2-7
size: .

CDR3: CASSWGNMATNEKLFF
DNA: TGTGCCAGCAGTTGGGGGAATATGGCAACTAATGAAAAACTGTTTTTT
V: TRBV6-5
D: .
J: TRBJ1-4
size: .

CDR3: CASSEHYGYTF
DNA: TGTGCCAGCAGTGAACACTATGGCTACACCTTC
V: TRBV2
D: .
J: TRBJ1-2
size: .

CDR3: CASGRTGVMNTEAFF
DNA: TGTGCCAGCGGAAGGACAGGGGTGATGAACACTGAAGCTTTCTTT
V: TRBV5-4
D: TRBD1
J: TRBJ1-1
size: once

CDR3: CASSQGPGARSYEQYF
DNA: TGTGCCAGCAGCCAAGGCCCGGGGGCAAGATCCTACGAGCAGTACTTC
V: TRBV3-1/TRBV3-2
D: .
J: TRBJ2-7
size: few

CDR3: CASSQVRGTQYF
DNA: TGTGCCAGCAGCCAAGTAAGGGGGACCCAGTACTTC
V: TRBV3-1/TRBV3-2
D: .
J: TRBJ2-5
size: few

CDR3: CASSLDPPGGAAKNIQYF
DNA: TGTGCCAGCAGCTTAGATCCGCCGGGAGGGGCGGCCAAAAACATTCAGTACTTC
V: TRBV11-2
D: TRBD2
J: TRBJ2-4
size: .

CDR3: CASSMLAGEGSYEQYF
DNA: TGTGCCAGTAGTATGCTAGCGGGAGAAGGTTCCTACGAGCAGTACTTC
V: TRBV19
D: TRBD2
J: TRBJ2-7
size: few

CDR3: CASRSQEDTQYF
DNA: TGTGCCAGCAGGTCCCAGGAGGATACGCAGTATTTT
V: TRBV28
D: .
J: TRBJ2-3
size: .

CDR3: CASSEQRGMNTEAFF
DNA: TGTGCCAGCAGTGAACAGAGGGGCATGAACACTGAAGCTTTCTTT
V: TRBV6-1
D: .
J: TRBJ1-1
size: .

CDR3: CARSSTGICQPQHF
DNA: TGTGCCAGAAGCTCGACAGGAATTTGTCAGCCCCAGCATTTT
V: TRBV5-3
D: .
J: TRBJ1-5
size: .

CDR3: CASRYRLAGDRSYNEQFF
DNA: TGTGCCAGCAGATACCGACTAGCGGGTGACCGCTCCTACAATGAGCAGTTCTTC
V: TRBV2
D: TRBD2
J: TRBJ2-1
size: few

CDR3: CAWAPGLSYNEQFF
DNA: TGTGCCTGGGCCCCGGGACTTTCGTACAATGAGCAGTTCTTC
V: TRBV30
D: .
J: TRBJ2-1
size: .

CDR3: CASVEGVSPNQPQHF
DNA: TGTGCCAGCGTGGAGGGTGTCAGCCCCAATCAGCCCCAGCATTTT
V: TRBV6-5
D: .
J: TRBJ1-5
size: .